This TCR beta chain was identified during a study of regulatory T cells in long-lasting Graves disease. The length of the CDR3 is 14 residues. Trimming shortened V by 0 bases and J by 7 bases, and 12 bases separated the two germline ends. Per the germline V gene, CDR1 is MNHEY and CDR2 is SVGEGT. Through Arm-PCR of CDR3 regions and iRepertoire HTBI primers, TCR beta libraries were built. TCRdb used MiXCR to reprocess the multiplex PCR reads, holding one entry per CDR3 protein. Here the sample spans around 500,000 distinct CDR3 sequences, around 12% being singletons. This clonotype occurred a few times. Sample time point: newly diagnosed GD, antithyroid drugs for less than 3 months. PBMC-derived RNA was used for the TCR library. In addition, the sample was reused for a study of T cells in Graves' hyperthyroidism and ophthalmopathy. That work adds: Aged 18 to 65, the patients had hyperthyroidism that was newly diagnosed and had lasted under 2 months. The primer set for the first-round RT-PCR of the TCR CDR3 was HTBI. Separation of ophthalmopathy from stable hyperthyroidism was achieved by a 13 V-J model. With a median lead of roughly 6.2 months before onset, the model predicted ophthalmopathy.

The sample here was peripheral blood mononuclear cells (PBMCs), taken at new diagnosis, from a patient treated with antithyroid drugs. This sequence joins TRBV6-2 or TRBV6-3 and TRBJ1-1; D uncertain. This TCR derives from a woman between 25 and 40 years old with Graves disease. The CDR3 loop reads CASSYSGGFGEAFF. The CDR3 DNA is TGTGCCAGCAGTTACTCGGGAGGGTTTGGTGAAGCTTTCTTT.